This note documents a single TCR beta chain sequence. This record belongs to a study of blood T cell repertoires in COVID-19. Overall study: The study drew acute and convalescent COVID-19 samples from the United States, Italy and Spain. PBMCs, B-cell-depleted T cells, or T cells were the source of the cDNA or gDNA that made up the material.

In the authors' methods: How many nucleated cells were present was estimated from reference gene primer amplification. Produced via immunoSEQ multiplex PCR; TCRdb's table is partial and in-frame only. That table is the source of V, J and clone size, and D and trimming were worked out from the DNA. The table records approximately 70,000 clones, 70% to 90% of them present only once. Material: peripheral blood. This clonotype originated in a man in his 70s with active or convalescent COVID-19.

CDR3 nucleotide sequence: TGTGCCAGCAGTTTGGAGGGAACCAATGAGCAGTTCTTC. This sequence encodes CASSLEGTNEQFF. The chain recombines TRBV28 with TRBJ2-1, with a possible D match to TRBD2 (6 bases). The CDR3 covers 13 residues. The V gene's germline CDR1 is MDHEN and CDR2 SYDVKM. The V end was cut by 3 bases, the J end by 6 bases, with 9 bases between.